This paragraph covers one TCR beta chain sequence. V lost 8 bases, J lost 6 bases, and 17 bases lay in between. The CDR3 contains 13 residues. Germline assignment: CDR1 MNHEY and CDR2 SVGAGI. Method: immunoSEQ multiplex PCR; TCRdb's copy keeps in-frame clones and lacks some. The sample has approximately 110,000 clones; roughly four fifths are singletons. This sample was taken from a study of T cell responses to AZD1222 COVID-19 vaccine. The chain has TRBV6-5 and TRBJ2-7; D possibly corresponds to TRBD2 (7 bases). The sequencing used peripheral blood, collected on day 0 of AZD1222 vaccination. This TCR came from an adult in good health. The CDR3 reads CASEDTGGSEQYF. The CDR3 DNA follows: TGTGCCAGCGAGGACACGGGGGGCTCCGAGCAGTACTTC.